The present TCR beta chain was sequenced within a study of OX40 agonist ivuxolimab in advanced cancers. As to this clone: The antigen is unknown.

Germline trimming cut 5 bases from V and 4 bases from J; bases unmatched to any gene: 8. The length of the CDR3 is 15 residues. The germline CDR1 and CDR2 sequences are SGHTA and FQGNSA. Study-wide points: Clonal expansion among partial responders at 0.1-3.0 mg/kg ranked near the lowest.

TCRdb's table, derived via immunoSEQ multiplex PCR, lists solely in-frame clones and lacks some. The sample lists roughly 110,000 clones, roughly nine tenths occurring once. This receptor was obtained from an adult with an advanced solid tumor such as melanoma, head and neck, liver or kidney cancer. The V call is TRBV7-2, the J call TRBJ2-7, with 10 bases that match TRBD1. The source was CD4+ or CD8+ T cells sorted from blood, collected in a trial of the OX40 agonist ivuxolimab. CDR3 region: CASSTTTGGGYEQYF. CDR3 DNA: TGTGCCAGCAGCACCACGACAGGGGGCGGTTACGAGCAGTACTTC.